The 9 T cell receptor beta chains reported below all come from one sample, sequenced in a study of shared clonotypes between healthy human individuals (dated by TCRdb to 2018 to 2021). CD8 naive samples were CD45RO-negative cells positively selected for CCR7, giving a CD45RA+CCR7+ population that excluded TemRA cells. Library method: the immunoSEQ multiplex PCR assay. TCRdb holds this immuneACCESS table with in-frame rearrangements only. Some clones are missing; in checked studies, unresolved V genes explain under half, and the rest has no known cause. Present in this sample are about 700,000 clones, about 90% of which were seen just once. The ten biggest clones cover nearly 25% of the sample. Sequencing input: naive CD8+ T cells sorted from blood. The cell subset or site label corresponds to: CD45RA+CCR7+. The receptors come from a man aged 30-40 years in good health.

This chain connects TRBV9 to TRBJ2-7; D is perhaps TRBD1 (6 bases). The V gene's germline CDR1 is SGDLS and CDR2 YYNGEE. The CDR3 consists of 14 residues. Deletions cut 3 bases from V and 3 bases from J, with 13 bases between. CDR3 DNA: TGTGCCAGCAGCGCCCGACAAGGGGGCTACGAGCAGTACTTC. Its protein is CASSARQGGYEQYF.

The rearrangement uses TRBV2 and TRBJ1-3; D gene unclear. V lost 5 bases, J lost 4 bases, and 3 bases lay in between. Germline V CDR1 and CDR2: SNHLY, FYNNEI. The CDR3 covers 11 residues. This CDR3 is CASSRGNTIYF. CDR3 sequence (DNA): TGTGCCAGCAGTCGGGGAAACACCATATATTTT.

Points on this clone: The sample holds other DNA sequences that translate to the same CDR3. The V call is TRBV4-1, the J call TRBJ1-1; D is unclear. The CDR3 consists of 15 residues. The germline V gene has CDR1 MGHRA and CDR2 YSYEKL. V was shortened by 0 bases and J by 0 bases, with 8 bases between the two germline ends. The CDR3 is CASSQDLGLNTEAFF. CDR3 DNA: TGCGCCAGCAGCCAAGATCTTGGATTGAACACTGAAGCTTTCTTT.

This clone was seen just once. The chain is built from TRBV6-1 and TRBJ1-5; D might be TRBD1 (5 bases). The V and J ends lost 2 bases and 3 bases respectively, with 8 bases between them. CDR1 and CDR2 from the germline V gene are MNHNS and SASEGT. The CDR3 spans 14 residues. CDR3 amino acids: CASSEPGFNQPQHF. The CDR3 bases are TGTGCCAGCAGTGAACCAGGGTTCAATCAGCCCCAGCATTTT.

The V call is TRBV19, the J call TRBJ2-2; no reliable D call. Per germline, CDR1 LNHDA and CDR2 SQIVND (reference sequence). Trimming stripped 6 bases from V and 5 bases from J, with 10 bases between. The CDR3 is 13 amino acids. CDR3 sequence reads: CASSPVETGELFF. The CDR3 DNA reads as TGTGCCAGTAGCCCGGTGGAAACCGGGGAGCTGTTTTTT.

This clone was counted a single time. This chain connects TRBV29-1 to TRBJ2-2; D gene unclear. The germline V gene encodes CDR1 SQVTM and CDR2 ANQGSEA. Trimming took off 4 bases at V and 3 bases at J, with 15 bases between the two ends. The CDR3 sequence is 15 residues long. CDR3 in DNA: TGCAGCGTTGGGGCGCAAGGATGGGACACCGGGGAGCTGTTTTTT. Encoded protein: CSVGAQGWDTGELFF.

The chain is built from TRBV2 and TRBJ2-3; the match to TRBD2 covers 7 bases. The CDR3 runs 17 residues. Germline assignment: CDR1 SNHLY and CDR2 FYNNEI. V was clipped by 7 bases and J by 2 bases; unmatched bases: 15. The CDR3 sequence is CASTARGDARNTDTQYF. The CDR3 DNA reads TGTGCCAGCACGGCCCGGGGGGATGCGAGAAACACAGATACGCAGTATTTT.

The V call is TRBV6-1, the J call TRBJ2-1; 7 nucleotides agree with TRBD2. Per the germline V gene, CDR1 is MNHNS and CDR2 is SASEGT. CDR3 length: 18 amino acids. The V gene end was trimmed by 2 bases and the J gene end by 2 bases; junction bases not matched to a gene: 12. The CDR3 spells CASSEYIRTSSTYNEQFF. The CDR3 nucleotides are TGTGCCAGCAGTGAATATATCCGGACTAGTTCCACCTACAATGAGCAGTTCTTC.

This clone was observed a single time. CDR3 coding DNA: TGTGCCAGCAGCCGACGGACAGGGACCACAGATACGCAGTATTTT. Translated, it gives CASSRRTGTTDTQYF. The chain joins TRBV11-3 to TRBJ2-3, with 8 bases lining up with TRBD1. The CDR3 loop spans 15 amino acids. Germline values: CDR1 SGHNT, CDR2 YENEEA. V lost 5 bases to trimming and J lost 2 bases; unmatched junction nucleotides: 6.